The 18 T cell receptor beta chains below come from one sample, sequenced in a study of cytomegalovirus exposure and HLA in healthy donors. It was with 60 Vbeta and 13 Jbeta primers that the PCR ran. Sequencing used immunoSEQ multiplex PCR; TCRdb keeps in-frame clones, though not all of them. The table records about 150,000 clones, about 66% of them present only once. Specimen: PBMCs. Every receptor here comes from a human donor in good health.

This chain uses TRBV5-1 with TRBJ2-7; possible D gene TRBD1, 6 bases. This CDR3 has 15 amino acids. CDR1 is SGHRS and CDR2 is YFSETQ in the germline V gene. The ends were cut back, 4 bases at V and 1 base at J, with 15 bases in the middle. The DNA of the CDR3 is TGCGCCAGCAGCCACCAGGACAGCCAATCCTACGAGCAGTACTTC. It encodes CASSHQDSQSYEQYF.

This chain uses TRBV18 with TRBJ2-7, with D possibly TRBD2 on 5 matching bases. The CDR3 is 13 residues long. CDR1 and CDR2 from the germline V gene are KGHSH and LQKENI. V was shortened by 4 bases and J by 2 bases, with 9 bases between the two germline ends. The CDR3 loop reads CASSLDGTYEQYF. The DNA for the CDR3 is TGTGCCAGCTCACTCGACGGGACCTACGAGCAGTACTTC.

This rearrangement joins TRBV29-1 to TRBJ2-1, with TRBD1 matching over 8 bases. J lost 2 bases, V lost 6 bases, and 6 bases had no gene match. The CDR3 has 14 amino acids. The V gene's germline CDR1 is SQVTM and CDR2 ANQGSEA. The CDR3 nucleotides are TGCAGCGTAGAAAAACAGGGGGCCTACAATGAGCAGTTCTTC. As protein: CSVEKQGAYNEQFF.

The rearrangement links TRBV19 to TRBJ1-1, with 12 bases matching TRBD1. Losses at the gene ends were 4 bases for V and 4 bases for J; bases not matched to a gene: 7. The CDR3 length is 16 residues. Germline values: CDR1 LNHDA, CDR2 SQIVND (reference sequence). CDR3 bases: TGTGCCAGTAGTACCAGGGACAGGGGGCGAGGCACTGAAGCTTTCTTT. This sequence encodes CASSTRDRGRGTEAFF. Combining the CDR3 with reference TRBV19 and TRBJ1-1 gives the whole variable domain DGGITQSPKYLFRKEGQNVTLSCEQNLNHDAMYWYRQDPGQGLRLIYYSQIVNDFQKGDIAEGYSVSREKKESFPLTVTSAQKNPTAFYLCASSTRDRGRGTEAFFGQGTRLTVV.

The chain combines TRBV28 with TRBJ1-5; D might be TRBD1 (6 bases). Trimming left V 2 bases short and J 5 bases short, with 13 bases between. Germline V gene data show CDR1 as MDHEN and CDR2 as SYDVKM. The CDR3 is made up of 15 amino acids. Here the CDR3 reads CASSLRGAAHQPQHF. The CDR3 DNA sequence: TGTGCCAGCAGTTTACGGGGGGCAGCCCATCAGCCCCAGCATTTT.

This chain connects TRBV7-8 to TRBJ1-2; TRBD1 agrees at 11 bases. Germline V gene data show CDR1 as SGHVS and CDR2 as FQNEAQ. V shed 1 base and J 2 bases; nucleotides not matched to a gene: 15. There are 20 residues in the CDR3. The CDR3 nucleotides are TGTGCCAGCAGCTTAGGCGTGTACCGGGACAGGGGGAAGGTGAACTATGGCTACACCTTC. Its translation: CASSLGVYRDRGKVNYGYTF.

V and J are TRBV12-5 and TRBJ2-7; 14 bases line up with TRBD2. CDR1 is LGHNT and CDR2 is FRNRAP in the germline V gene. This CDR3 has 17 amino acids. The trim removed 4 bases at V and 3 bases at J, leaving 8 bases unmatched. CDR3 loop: CASGSHGTSGSDYEQYF. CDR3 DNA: TGTGCTAGTGGTTCCCACGGGACTAGCGGGAGTGACTACGAGCAGTACTTC.

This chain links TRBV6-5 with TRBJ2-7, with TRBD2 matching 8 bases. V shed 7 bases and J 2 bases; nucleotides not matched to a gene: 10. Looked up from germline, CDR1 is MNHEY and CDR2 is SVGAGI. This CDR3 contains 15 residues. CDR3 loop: CASKEAGAITYEQYF. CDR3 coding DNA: TGTGCCAGCAAAGAAGCGGGAGCCATAACCTACGAGCAGTACTTC.

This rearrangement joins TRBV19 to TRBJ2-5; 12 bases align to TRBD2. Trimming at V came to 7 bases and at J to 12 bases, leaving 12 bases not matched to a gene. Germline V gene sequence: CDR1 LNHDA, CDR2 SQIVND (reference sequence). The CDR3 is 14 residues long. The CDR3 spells CASTTTGLAGGKYF. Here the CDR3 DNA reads TGTGCCAGTACCACGACCGGGCTAGCGGGAGGGAAGTACTTC. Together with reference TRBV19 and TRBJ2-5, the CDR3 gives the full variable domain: DGGITQSPKYLFRKEGQNVTLSCEQNLNHDAMYWYRQDPGQGLRLIYYSQIVNDFQKGDIAEGYSVSREKKESFPLTVTSAQKNPTAFYLCASTTTGLAGGKYFGPGTRLLVL.

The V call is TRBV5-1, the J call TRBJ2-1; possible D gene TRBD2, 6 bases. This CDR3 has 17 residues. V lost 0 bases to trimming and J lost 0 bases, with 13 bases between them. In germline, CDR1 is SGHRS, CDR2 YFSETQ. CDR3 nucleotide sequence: TGCGCCAGCAGCTTGGATCCTAGCGCCTACTCCTACAATGAGCAGTTCTTC. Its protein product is CASSLDPSAYSYNEQFF.

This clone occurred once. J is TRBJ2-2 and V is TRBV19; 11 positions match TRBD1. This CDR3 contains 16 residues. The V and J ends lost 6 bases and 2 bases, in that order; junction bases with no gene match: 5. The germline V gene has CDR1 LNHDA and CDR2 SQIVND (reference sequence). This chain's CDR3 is CASRQDRGHNTGELFF. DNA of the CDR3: TGTGCCAGTAGACAGGACAGGGGGCATAACACCGGGGAGCTGTTTTTT.

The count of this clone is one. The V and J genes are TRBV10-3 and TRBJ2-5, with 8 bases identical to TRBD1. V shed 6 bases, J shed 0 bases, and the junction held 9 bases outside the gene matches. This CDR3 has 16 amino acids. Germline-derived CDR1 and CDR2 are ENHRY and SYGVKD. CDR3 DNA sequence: TGTGCCATCAGCGATACAGGGGGGCTCAACCAAGAGACCCAGTACTTC. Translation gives CAISDTGGLNQETQYF.

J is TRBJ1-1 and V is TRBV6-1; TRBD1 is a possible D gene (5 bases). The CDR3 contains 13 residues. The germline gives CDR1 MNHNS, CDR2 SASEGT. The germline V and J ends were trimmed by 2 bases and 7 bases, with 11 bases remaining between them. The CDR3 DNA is TGTGCCAGCAGTGAACAGCTCGGGGGTGAAGCTTTCTTT. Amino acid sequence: CASSEQLGGEAFF.

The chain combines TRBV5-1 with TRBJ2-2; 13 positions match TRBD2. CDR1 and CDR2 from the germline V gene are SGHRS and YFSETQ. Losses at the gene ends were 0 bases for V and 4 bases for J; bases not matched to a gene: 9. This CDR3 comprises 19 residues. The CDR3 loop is CASSLEGLAGFLSTGELFF. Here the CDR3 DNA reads TGCGCCAGCAGCTTGGAGGGACTAGCGGGATTTCTTAGCACCGGGGAGCTGTTTTTT.

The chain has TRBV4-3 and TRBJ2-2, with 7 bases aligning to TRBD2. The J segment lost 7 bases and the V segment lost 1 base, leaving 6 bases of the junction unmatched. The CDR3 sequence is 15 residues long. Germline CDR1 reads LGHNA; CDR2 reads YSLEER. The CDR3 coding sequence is TGCGCCAGCAGCCAAGTACGTTCGGGGGGCGGGGAGCTGTTTTTT. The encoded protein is CASSQVRSGGGELFF.

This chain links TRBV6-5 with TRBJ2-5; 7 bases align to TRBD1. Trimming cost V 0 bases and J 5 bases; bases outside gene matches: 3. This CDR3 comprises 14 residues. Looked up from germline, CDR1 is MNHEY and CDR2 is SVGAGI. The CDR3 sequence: CASSYSGGQETQYF. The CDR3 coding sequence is TGTGCCAGCAGTTACTCAGGGGGCCAGGAGACCCAGTACTTC.

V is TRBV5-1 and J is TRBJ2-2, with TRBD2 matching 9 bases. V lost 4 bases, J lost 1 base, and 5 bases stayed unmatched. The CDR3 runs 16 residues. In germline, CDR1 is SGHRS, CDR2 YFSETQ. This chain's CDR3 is CASSPLAGQNTGELFF. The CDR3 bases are TGCGCCAGCAGCCCCCTAGCGGGGCAGAACACCGGGGAGCTGTTTTTT.

The CDR3 nucleotides read TGTGCCAGCAGTGAATCGGGTAGCACAGATACGCAGTATTTT. Protein: CASSESGSTDTQYF. The rearrangement links TRBV2 to TRBJ2-3; no firm D call. Germline-derived CDR1 and CDR2 are SNHLY and FYNNEI. The CDR3 spans 14 residues. Trimming removed 2 bases at V and 0 bases at J, with 6 bases between.